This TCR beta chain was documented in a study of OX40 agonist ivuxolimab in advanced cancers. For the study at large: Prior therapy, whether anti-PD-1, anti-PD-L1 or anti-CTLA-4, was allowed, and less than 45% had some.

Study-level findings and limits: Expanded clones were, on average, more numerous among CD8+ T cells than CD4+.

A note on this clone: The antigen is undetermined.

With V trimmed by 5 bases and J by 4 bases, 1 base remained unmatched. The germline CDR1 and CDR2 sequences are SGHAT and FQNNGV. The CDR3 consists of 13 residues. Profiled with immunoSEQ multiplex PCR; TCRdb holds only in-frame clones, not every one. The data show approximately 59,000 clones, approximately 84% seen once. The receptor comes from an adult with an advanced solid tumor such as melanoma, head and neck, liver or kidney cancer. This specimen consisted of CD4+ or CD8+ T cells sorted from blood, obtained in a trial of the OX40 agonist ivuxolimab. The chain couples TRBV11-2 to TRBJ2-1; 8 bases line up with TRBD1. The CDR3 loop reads CASSQGAYNEQFF. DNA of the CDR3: TGTGCCAGCAGCCAGGGGGCATACAATGAGCAGTTCTTC.